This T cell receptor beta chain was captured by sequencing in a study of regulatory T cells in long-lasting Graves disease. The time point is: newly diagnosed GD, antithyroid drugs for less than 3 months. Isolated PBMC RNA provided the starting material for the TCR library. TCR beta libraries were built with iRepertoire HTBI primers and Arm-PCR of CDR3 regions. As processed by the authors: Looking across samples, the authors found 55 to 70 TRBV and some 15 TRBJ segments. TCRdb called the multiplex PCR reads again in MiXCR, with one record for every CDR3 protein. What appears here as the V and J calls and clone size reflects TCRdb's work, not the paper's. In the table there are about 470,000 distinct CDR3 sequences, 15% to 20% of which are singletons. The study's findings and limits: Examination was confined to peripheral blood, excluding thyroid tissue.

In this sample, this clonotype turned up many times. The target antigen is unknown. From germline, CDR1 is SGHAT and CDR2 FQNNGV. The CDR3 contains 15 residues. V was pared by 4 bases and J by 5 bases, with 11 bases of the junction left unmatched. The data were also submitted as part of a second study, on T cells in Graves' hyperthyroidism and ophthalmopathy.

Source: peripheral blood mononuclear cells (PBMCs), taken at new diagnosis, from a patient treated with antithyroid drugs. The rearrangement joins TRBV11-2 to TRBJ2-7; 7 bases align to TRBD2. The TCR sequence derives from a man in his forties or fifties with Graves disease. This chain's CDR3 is CASSSGRPPVHEQYF. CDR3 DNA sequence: TGTGCCAGCAGCTCCGGGAGGCCCCCGGTCCACGAGCAGTACTTC.